This TCR beta chain was captured by sequencing in a study of human T cells and chemical hapten exposure. The study's findings and limits: Versus controls, significantly more large CDR3 similarity clusters arose from expanded TCRs.

This clonotype was recorded a few times. Its specificity is not known. Time point: pre-sensitization, week 0. Sample treatment: therapeutic diphenylcyclopropenone sensitization with weekly scalp DPC. The study extracted total RNA from unfractionated whole blood. Patches went on only after blood had been drawn each time. TCRdb analysed the RACE reads with MiXCR anew, one entry per CDR3 protein. The sample has under 40,000 distinct CDR3 sequences, approximately 12% seen once; the top ten hold 1.5% to 2.5%. Trimming removed 6 bases at V and 7 bases at J, with 14 bases between. The germline V gene has CDR1 LGHDT and CDR2 YNNKEL (reference sequence). The length of the CDR3 is 13 residues.

Sequencing was performed on whole blood, taken in connection with sensitization to the hapten diphenylcyclopropenone (DPC). This clonotype originated in a woman between 40 and 55 years old with alopecia areata. Some clones in this sample may be carry-over from other donors' samples. The chain employs TRBV3-1 and TRBJ2-3, with D possibly matching TRBD1 (5 bases). The chain's CDR3 is CASRDDSANTQYF. As DNA, the CDR3 is TGTGCCAGCAGGGACGACAGTGCTAATACGCAGTATTTT.